The 18 T cell receptor beta chains reported below all come from one sample, sequenced in a study of shared clonotypes between healthy human individuals. The assay was immunoSEQ multiplex PCR, and TCRdb's table has in-frame clones only and misses some. The data hold hundreds of thousands of clones, with less than 98% observed a single time. Sequencing used naive CD4+ T cells sorted from blood. Subset: CD45RA+ positively selected. All receptors derive from a woman in her thirties in good health.

The chain links TRBV7-3 to TRBJ2-7, with 8 bases that match TRBD2. J gave up 10 bases and V 1 base, and 6 bases lay outside the gene matches. The CDR3 extends over 13 amino acids. Germline V gives CDR1 SGHTA, CDR2 FQGTGA. CDR3 region: CASSLKRESDQYF. The CDR3 coding sequence is TGTGCCAGCAGCTTAAAGCGGGAGAGCGATCAGTACTTC.

This chain joins TRBV27 and TRBJ2-7; TRBD1 agrees at 10 bases. CDR3 size: 14 residues. J lost 6 bases, V lost 8 bases, and 10 bases had no gene match. The germline V gene encodes CDR1 MNHEY and CDR2 SMNVEV (reference sequence). CDR3 residues: CASGEDRGSLEQYF. CDR3 nucleotides: TGTGCCAGCGGGGAGGACAGGGGGTCTCTCGAGCAGTACTTC.

This rearrangement joins TRBV21-1 to TRBJ2-7; TRBD2 was called by the table and not checked on the DNA. TRBV21-1 is labeled a pseudogene. This CDR3 is 16 amino acids long. CDR3 region: CASSGNGLAGIYEQYF. The CDR3 region has the DNA TGTGCCAGCAGCGGTAACGGACTAGCGGGGATCTACGAGCAGTACTTC.

This chain connects TRBV5-1 to TRBJ2-7; unclear D gene. Trimming removed 0 bases from V and 4 bases from J, with 14 bases in between. CDR1 and CDR2 (germline): SGHRS, YFSETQ. The CDR3 is 15 residues long. DNA for the CDR3: TGCGCCAGCAGCTTGGTTGGTAGCAACTCTTACGAGCAGTACTTC. It specifies CASSLVGSNSYEQYF.

This chain uses TRBV7-9 with TRBJ2-3; D may be TRBD1 or TRBD2 (5 bases each). This CDR3 comprises 16 residues. Germline CDR1 and CDR2: SEHNR and FQNEAQ (reference sequence). V was clipped by 5 bases and J by 0 bases, with 15 bases between them. For the CDR3, the DNA is TGTGCCAGCAGCCTGTCGGGAAGGGGCAGCACAGATACGCAGTATTTT. It translates to CASSLSGRGSTDTQYF.

V usage is TRBV28 and J usage is TRBJ1-3; no definite D call. The CDR3 loop spans 15 amino acids. Germline V lookup: CDR1 MDHEN, CDR2 SYDVKM. V lost 3 bases and J 4 bases, leaving 13 bases between the germline ends. The CDR3 loop is CASSFHGRLGNTIYF. The CDR3 coding sequence is TGTGCCAGCAGTTTTCATGGACGTTTGGGAAACACCATATATTTT.

This clone was seen only a few times. CDR3 sequence reads: CASSEALLTGNTIYF. The CDR3 coding sequence is TGTGCCAGCAGCGAGGCCCTCCTTACGGGAAACACCATATATTTT. The chain couples TRBV6-5 to TRBJ1-3; no clear D gene. The CDR3 extends over 15 amino acids. Trimming shortened V by 6 bases and J by 4 bases, and 16 bases separated the two germline ends. Germline V CDR1 and CDR2: MNHEY, SVGAGI.

This rearrangement joins TRBV6-1 to TRBJ1-1, with D uncertain. The CDR3 spans 12 residues. Germline V gene lookup returns CDR1 MNHNS and CDR2 SASEGT. Trimming shortened V by 6 bases and J by 10 bases, and 15 bases separated the two germline ends. The CDR3 DNA reads TGTGCCAGCAGCCGGGCGGTGAGTGGAGCTTTCTTT. Translated: CASSRAVSGAFF.

The DNA of the CDR3 is TGTGCCAGCAGTTCAGCCGGGACTAGCGGCCCCGGGGAGCTGTTTTTT. It yields the protein CASSSAGTSGPGELFF. The chain combines TRBV7-7 with TRBJ2-2, with 11 bases that match TRBD2. With V trimmed by 6 bases and J by 6 bases, 9 bases remained unmatched. This CDR3 is built from 16 residues. CDR1 and CDR2 (germline): SSHAT, FNYEAQ (reference sequence).

This chain links TRBV25-1 with TRBJ2-1; 10 bases align to TRBD2. Germline lookup yields CDR1 MGHDK and CDR2 SYGVNS. The CDR3 has 16 residues. The V segment lost 8 bases and the J segment 6 bases; nucleotides outside the gene matches: 13. The CDR3 bases are TGTGCCAGCCAAACAATAGGGGCTAGCGGGAGCAATGAGCAGTTCTTC. It is translated as CASQTIGASGSNEQFF.

In this sample, this clone turned up once. V is TRBV7-8 and J is TRBJ1-5; D uncertain. Per the germline V gene, CDR1 is SGHVS and CDR2 is FQNEAQ. This CDR3 is 13 amino acids long. V dropped 2 bases and J dropped 4 bases, with 6 bases sitting between them. The CDR3 loop is CASSLKRNQPQHF. The DNA of the CDR3 is TGTGCCAGCAGCTTAAAAAGAAATCAGCCCCAGCATTTT.

V is TRBV27 and J is TRBJ2-1; D perhaps matches TRBD1 (7 bases). V was trimmed by 6 bases and J by 1 base, leaving 13 bases between them. The CDR3 extends over 15 amino acids. CDR1 MNHEY and CDR2 SMNVEV come from the germline V gene (reference sequence). The CDR3 reads CASSRGAPSYNEQFF. The CDR3 DNA reads as TGTGCCAGCAGCAGGGGGGCTCCTTCCTACAATGAGCAGTTCTTC.

The chain links TRBV19 to TRBJ1-5; 9 bases agree with TRBD1. The length of the CDR3 is 17 residues. Losses at the gene ends were 5 bases for V and 1 base for J; bases not matched to a gene: 9. Per the germline V gene, CDR1 is LNHDA and CDR2 is SQIVND (reference sequence). CDR3 amino acids: CASSVGTGSFSNQPQHF. CDR3 in DNA: TGTGCCAGTAGTGTGGGGACAGGGTCTTTCAGCAATCAGCCCCAGCATTTT.

The chain carries TRBV4-1 and TRBJ2-2; 10 bases align to TRBD2. The V segment lost 2 bases and the J segment 5 bases; nucleotides outside the gene matches: 11. The CDR3 runs to 18 residues. Germline-derived CDR1 and CDR2 are MGHRA and YSYEKL. The CDR3 DNA reads as TGCGCCAGCAGCCAATATCTTGATCGGACTAGCGGTACCGGGGAGCTGTTTTTT. Translating it yields CASSQYLDRTSGTGELFF.

The rearrangement uses TRBV7-9 and TRBJ1-4, with TRBD1 identical over 9 bases. CDR1 is SEHNR, CDR2 FQNEAQ, per germline (reference sequence). This CDR3 has 18 amino acids. V lost 4 bases and J lost 3; bases outside the gene matches: 12. CDR3 bases: TGTGCCAGCAGCTCGCTCAAGGGACAGGGCAACTCTAATGAAAAACTGTTTTTT. Translated, it gives CASSSLKGQGNSNEKLFF.

J is TRBJ2-1 and V is TRBV5-4, with D possibly called TRBD1 or TRBD2 (5 bases each). The CDR3 is 16 residues long. Germline CDR1 SGHNT, CDR2 YYREEE (reference sequence). Trimming left V 4 bases short and J 2 bases short, with 16 bases between. CDR3 in DNA: TGTGCCAGCAGCCCTCGTCCCGGGGCGGCCTACAATGAGCAGTTCTTC. This sequence encodes CASSPRPGAAYNEQFF.

This chain uses TRBV15 with TRBJ2-3, with 7 bases matching TRBD1. Germline assignment: CDR1 LNHNV and CDR2 YYDKDF (reference sequence). This CDR3 contains 14 residues. Trimming at V came to 7 bases and at J to 1 base, leaving 5 bases not matched to a gene. The CDR3 DNA is TGTGCCACCAAACAGACAGGGCGCACAGATACGCAGTATTTT. Translating it yields CATKQTGRTDTQYF.

V is TRBV5-4 and J is TRBJ2-5; D gene unclear. Trimming stripped 4 bases from V and 2 bases from J, with 15 bases between. CDR3 length: 15 amino acids. Germline V CDR1 and CDR2: SGHNT, YYREEE (reference sequence). CDR3 coding DNA: TGTGCCAGCAGCCCACTCATGGGCTCTCAAGAGACCCAGTACTTC. Amino acids: CASSPLMGSQETQYF. Supplemented by reference TRBV5-4 and TRBJ2-5, the full variable domain reads ETGVTQSPTHLIKTRGQQVTLRCSSQSGHNTVSWYQQALGQGPQFIFQYYREEENGRGNFPPRFSGLQFPNYSSELNVNALELDDSALYLCASSPLMGSQETQYFGPGTRLLVL.